This TCR beta chain was sequenced for a study of blood T cell repertoires in COVID-19. In the authors' methods: Researchers report that nucleated cell counts were estimated from reference gene primer amplification. Sequenced by immunoSEQ multiplex PCR; TCRdb stores in-frame clones only, minus some. That table is the source of V, J and clone size, and D and trimming were worked out from the DNA. The repertoire includes a few hundred thousand clones, roughly 88% of them detected once, and about 14% sits in the top ten. The CDR3 runs to 16 residues. Germline assignment: CDR1 SGHRS and CDR2 YFSETQ. The ends were cut back, 0 bases at V and 0 bases at J, with 12 bases in the middle.

This clonotype was obtained from a woman between 45 and 65 years old with acute COVID-19. Source material: PBMCs or T cells enriched from blood (not recorded which). This rearrangement joins TRBV5-1 to TRBJ1-1; tentative D call: TRBD1 (5 bases). The CDR3 DNA sequence: TGCGCCAGCAGCTTGGGGGCGCGGGGCTTGAACACTGAAGCTTTCTTT. Amino acids: CASSLGARGLNTEAFF.